This T cell receptor (beta chain) was documented in a study of blood T cell repertoires in COVID-19. Original processing methods: It was from reference gene primer amplification that nucleated cell counts were estimated. The assay was immunoSEQ multiplex PCR, and TCRdb's table has in-frame clones only and misses some. V and J calls and clone size follow that table, whereas D and trimming were derived from the DNA. The sample contains hundreds of thousands of clones, about 79% of which appear only once. The germline gives CDR1 SNHLY, CDR2 FYNNEI. The CDR3 has 16 amino acids. The V gene end was trimmed by 6 bases and the J gene end by 5 bases; junction bases not matched to a gene: 10.

V and J are TRBV2 and TRBJ2-5; 12 bases fit TRBD2. The specimen sequenced was peripheral blood. This receptor was taken from a man at least 80 years old with acute or convalescent COVID-19. In nucleotides, the CDR3 is TGTGCCAGCAGGCTCGGACTAGCGGGGTCATCTGAGACCCAGTACTTC. Translated: CASRLGLAGSSETQYF.